The sequence of this T cell receptor (beta chain) was determined in a study of blood T cell repertoires in COVID-19. Across the whole study: Some COVID-19 samples were acute and others convalescent; all came from the United States, Italy and Spain. The cDNA or gDNA used as material had been derived from T cells, B-cell-depleted T cells, or PBMCs.

Enrolled during active infection, Seattle patients were then followed longitudinally. Trimming removed 5 bases from V and 7 bases from J; junction bases left unmatched: 0. The CDR3 has 12 residues. Per germline, CDR1 MNHEY and CDR2 SMNVEV (reference sequence). Measured with immunoSEQ multiplex PCR; TCRdb has only the in-frame clones, and not every one. The data contain 270,000 or so clones, roughly 90% of them singletons. The sequencing input was peripheral blood. The chain links TRBV27 to TRBJ2-1, with 9 bases matching TRBD2. The clonotype was recovered from a woman aged 55-69 years with COVID-19, enrolled during active disease. The DNA for the CDR3 is TGTGCCAGCAGTAGCGGGGGGAATGAGCAGTTCTTC. Protein product: CASSSGGNEQFF.